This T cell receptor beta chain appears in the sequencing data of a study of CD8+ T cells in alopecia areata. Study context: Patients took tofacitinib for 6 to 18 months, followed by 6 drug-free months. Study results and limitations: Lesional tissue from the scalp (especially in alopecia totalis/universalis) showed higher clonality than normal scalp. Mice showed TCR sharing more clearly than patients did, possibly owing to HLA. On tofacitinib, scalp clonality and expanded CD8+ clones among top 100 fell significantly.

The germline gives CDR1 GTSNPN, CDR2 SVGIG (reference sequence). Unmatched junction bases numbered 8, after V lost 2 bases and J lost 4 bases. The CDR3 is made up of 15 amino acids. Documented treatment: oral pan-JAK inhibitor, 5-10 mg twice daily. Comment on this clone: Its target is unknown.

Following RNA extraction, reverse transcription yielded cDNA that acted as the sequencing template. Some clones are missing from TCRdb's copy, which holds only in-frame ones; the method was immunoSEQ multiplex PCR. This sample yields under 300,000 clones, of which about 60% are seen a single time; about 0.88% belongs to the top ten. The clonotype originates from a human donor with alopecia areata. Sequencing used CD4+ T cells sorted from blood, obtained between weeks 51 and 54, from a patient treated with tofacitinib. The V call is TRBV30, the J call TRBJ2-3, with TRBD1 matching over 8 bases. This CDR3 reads CAWSTGTGGADTQYF. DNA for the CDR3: TGTGCCTGGAGTACAGGGACAGGCGGAGCAGATACGCAGTATTTT.